This TCR beta chain is from a study of blood T cell repertoires in COVID-19. Study-level background: The cDNA or gDNA used as material had been derived from T cells, B-cell-depleted T cells, or PBMCs.

Produced via immunoSEQ multiplex PCR; TCRdb's table is partial and in-frame only. Altogether 350,000 to 500,000 clones are present, about 88% being singletons, with the ten largest covering less than 1.5%. Those who participated ranged in age from about 18 to 95 years and resided in about two dozen US areas. Exposed volunteers were people who met a COVID-19 case within 2 weeks before study entry. The material sequenced was PBMCs or T cells enriched from blood (not recorded which). The TCR originated in a woman aged 18-29 years who had been exposed to COVID-19.

The CDR3 reads CASRSTDRGSYGYTF. CDR3 sequence (DNA): TGTGCCAGCAGGTCTACGGACAGGGGGTCGTATGGCTACACCTTC. The gene calls are TRBV28 and TRBJ1-2, with 10 bases matching TRBD1. Trimming at V came to 6 bases and at J to 5 bases, leaving 9 bases not matched to a gene. Germline lookup yields CDR1 MDHEN and CDR2 SYDVKM. The CDR3 runs to 15 residues.